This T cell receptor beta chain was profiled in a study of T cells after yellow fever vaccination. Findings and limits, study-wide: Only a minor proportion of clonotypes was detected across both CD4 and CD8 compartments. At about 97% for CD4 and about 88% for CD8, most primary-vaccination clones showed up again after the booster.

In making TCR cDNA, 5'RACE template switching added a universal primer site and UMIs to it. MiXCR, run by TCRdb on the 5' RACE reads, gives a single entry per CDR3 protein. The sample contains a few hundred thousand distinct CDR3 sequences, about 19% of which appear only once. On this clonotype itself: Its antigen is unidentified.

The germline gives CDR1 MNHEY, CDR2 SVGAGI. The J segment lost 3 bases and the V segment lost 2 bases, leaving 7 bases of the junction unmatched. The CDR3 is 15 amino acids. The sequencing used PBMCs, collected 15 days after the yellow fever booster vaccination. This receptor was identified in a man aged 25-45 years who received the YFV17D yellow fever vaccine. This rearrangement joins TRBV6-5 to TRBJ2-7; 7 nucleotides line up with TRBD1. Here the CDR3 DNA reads TGTGCCAGCAGTTACACCGACAGGGTTGGCTACGAGCAGTACTTC. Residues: CASSYTDRVGYEQYF.